This T cell receptor (beta chain) was captured in a study of regulatory T cells in long-lasting Graves disease (dated by TCRdb to about 2021). At the level of the whole study: Persistent Graves' disease meant more than 5 years of antithyroid drug treatment with TSH receptor autoantibodies that stayed positive. Patients with persistent Graves' disease were compared with patients with newly diagnosed Graves' disease using TCR sequencing and RNA sequencing of peripheral blood. In the clinical cohort, patients with persistent Graves' disease had used antithyroid drugs for an average of around 10 years. The study took place in China and was registered as a clinical trial. A total of about 33 samples underwent TCR sequencing: some 13 from persistent and around 20 from newly diagnosed Graves' disease patients.

The time point tag for this specimen amounts to: persistent/refractory GD, antithyroid drugs over 5 years with positive TRAb. For both TCR sequencing and RNA sequencing, RNA was extracted from PBMCs using TRIzol. The diagnosis of Graves' disease was made according to American Thyroid Association guidelines. Patients were recruited from an endocrinology department in Xi'an, China. Each patient gave 7 to 9.5 milliliters of peripheral blood, collected in an EDTA anticoagulant tube. Ficoll Paque Plus density gradient separation was used to isolate PBMCs, and no further T cell sorting was done. An Agilent 2100 Bioanalyzer and agarose gel were used to assess RNA quality, and a NanoDrop 2000 was used to measure RNA concentration. Overall study outcomes, separate from this receptor: Only the TCR beta chain was sequenced and analyzed. Peripheral blood alone was examined, since thyroid tissue, which constituted the primary lesion, could not be accessed. Compared with newly diagnosed patients, patients with persistent Graves' disease had lower TCR Shannon entropy and fewer highly expanded clones, which suggests clonal expansion. The small sample size was acknowledged by the authors as a limitation that may reduce accuracy. Patients with persistent disease shared more public clonotypes (roughly 2,900) than newly diagnosed patients did (around 1,000).

The protocol used for the library was multiplex PCR. The sample was run on an Illumina HiSeq 4000. TCR beta libraries were built with iRepertoire HTBI primers and Arm-PCR amplification of CDR3 regions. Gel purification was performed on PCR products prior to sequencing. Per the source publication's procedure: Gene usage analysis of CDR3 amino acid clonotypes relied on the 60 or so TRBV and fewer than 15 TRBJ segments identified across samples. COPE and FqMerger were used to merge the filtered high-quality paired reads into contigs. Contigs were aligned with BLAST to IMGT TRBV, TRBD and TRBJ reference genes, and CDR3 was defined per IMGT. Clonotypes above 0.1% frequency were classified as highly expanded clones. Repertoire diversity was measured by Shannon entropy, and V-J evenness by the Gini coefficient. A clonotype was considered public if more than one individual shared it. TCRdb reanalyzed the raw reads on its own, using fastp at Q25 for trimming and MiXCR for clone calling, and kept in-frame beta chains. Entries are consolidated by CDR3 protein sequence, retaining the most common genes and DNA. The V and J calls, along with clone size, are taken from TCRdb and not from the paper's own processing. For this sample there are roughly 700,000 distinct CDR3 sequences; roughly 30% appear just once. The ten largest clones capture about two fifths of the sample.

In the case of this clonotype: It has no known antigen specificity. Nothing much larger sits one base from this clone, and base qualities are not available.

This sequence originates from a female donor with Graves disease. The sequencing here drew on peripheral blood mononuclear cells (PBMCs), taken when the disease was refractory, from a patient treated with antithyroid drugs.

The sequence in DNA is TGCAGCGTTTCCGTAGCCCAAGAGACCCAGTACTTC. Translated, it gives CSVSVAQETQYF. The chain links TRBV29-1 with TRBJ2-5, with the D gene uncertain. The CDR1 and CDR2 encoded by the germline V gene are SQVTM and ANQGSEA. The CDR3 sequence holds 12 residues, the cysteine and phenylalanine included. The kept DNA is CDR3 alone, 36 bases in frame from the first base. The germline ends are 8 bases apart after V is trimmed by 5 bases and J by 1 base.